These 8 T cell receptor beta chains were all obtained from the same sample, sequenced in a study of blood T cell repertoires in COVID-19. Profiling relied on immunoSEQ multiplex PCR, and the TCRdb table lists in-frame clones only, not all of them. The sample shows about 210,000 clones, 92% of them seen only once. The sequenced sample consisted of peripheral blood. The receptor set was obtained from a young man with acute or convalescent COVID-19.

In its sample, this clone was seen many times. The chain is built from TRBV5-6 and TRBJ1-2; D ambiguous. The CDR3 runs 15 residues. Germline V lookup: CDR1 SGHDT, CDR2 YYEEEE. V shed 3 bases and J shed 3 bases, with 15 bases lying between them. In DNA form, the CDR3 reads TGTGCCAGCAGCTCATCGGGCCGGGAGCACTATGGCTACACCTTC. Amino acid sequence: CASSSSGREHYGYTF.

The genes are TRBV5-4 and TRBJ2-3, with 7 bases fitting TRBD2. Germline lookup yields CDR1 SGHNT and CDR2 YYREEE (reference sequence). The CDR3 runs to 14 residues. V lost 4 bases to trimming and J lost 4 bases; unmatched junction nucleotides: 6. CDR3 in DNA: TGTGCCAGCAGCCCCCGGGGAGGGGCAGATACGCAGTATTTT. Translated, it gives CASSPRGGADTQYF. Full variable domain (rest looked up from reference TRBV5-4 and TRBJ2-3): ETGVTQSPTHLIKTRGQQVTLRCSSQSGHNTVSWYQQALGQGPQFIFQYYREEENGRGNFPPRFSGLQFPNYSSELNVNALELDDSALYLCASSPRGGADTQYFGPGTRLTVL.

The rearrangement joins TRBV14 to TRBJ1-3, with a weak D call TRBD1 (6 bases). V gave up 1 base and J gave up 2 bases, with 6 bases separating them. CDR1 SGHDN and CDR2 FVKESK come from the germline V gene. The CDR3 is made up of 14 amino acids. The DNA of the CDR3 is TGTGCCAGCAGCCAAGCAGGGGCTGGAAACACCATATATTTT. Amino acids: CASSQAGAGNTIYF.

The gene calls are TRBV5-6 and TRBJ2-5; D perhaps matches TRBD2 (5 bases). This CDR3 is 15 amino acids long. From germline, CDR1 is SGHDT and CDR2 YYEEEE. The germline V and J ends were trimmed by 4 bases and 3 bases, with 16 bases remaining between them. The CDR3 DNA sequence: TGTGCCAGCAGCCCGACGACTAAAGCGAAAGAGACCCAGTACTTC. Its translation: CASSPTTKAKETQYF. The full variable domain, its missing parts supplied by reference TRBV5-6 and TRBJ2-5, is DAGVTQSPTHLIKTRGQQVTLRCSPKSGHDTVSWYQQALGQGPQFIFQYYEEEERQRGNFPDRFSGHQFPNYSSELNVNALLLGDSALYLCASSPTTKAKETQYFGPGTRLLVL.

CDR3 amino acids: CASSVTSNTGELFF. CDR3 sequence (DNA): TGTGCCAGCAGTGTGACTTCTAACACCGGGGAGCTGTTTTTT. This chain uses TRBV2 with TRBJ2-2; D not certain. Trimming cost V 4 bases and J 2 bases, with 8 bases left between them. Germline V gives CDR1 SNHLY, CDR2 FYNNEI. The CDR3 is 14 amino acids.

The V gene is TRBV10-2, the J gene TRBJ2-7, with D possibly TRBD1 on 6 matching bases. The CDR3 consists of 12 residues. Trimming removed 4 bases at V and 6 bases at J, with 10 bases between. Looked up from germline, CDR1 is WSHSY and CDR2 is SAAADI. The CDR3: CASSGRDTEQYF. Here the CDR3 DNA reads TGCGCCAGCAGTGGCCGGGACACCGAGCAGTACTTC.

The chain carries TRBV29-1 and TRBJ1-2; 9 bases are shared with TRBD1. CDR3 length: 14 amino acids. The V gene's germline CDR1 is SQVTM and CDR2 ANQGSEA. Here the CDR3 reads CSYRDRERKDGYTF. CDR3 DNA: TGCAGTTACCGGGACAGGGAACGGAAGGATGGCTACACCTTC.

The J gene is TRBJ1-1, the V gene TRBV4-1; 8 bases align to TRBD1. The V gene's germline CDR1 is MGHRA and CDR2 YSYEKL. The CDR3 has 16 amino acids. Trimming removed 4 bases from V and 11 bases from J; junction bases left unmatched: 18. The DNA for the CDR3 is TGCGCCAGCAGCCTCAGTCCTGGTGGCAGGGGGCGAGGGGCTTTCTTT. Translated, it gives CASSLSPGGRGRGAFF.